The 25 T cell receptor beta chains reported below all come from one sample, sequenced in a study of CD8 T cells in Susac syndrome. The RNA, roughly 0.45 to 1 ug, was put through reverse transcription using random hexamers. One entry per CDR3 protein, called by TCRdb with MiXCR from the immunoSEQ multiplex PCR reads. Of about 200,000 distinct CDR3 sequences listed, roughly nine tenths are singletons. Sequencing was performed on CD4+ T cells from PBMCs. The receptor source for this set is a human donor with Susac syndrome.

This CDR3 is CASSFDRNRYGYTF. CDR3 nucleotides: TGTGCCAGCAGCTTCGACAGGAACCGCTATGGCTACACCTTC. The V call is TRBV5-6, the J call TRBJ1-2; D is perhaps TRBD1 (6 bases). The CDR3 covers 14 residues. From germline, CDR1 is SGHDT and CDR2 YYEEEE. Trimming removed 2 bases from V and 4 bases from J, with 12 bases in between.

The rearrangement uses TRBV5-5 and TRBJ2-1, with a possible D match to TRBD1 (5 bases). V was shortened by 7 bases and J by 4 bases, with 15 bases between the two germline ends. This CDR3 contains 14 residues. CDR1 and CDR2 (germline): SGHKS, YYEKEE (reference sequence). The chain's CDR3 is CASHRGFEYNEQFF. The CDR3 nucleotides read TGTGCCAGCCATAGGGGCTTCGAGTACAATGAGCAGTTCTTC.

J is TRBJ2-1 and V is TRBV27; perhaps TRBD2 as D (5 bases). The CDR3 runs 19 residues. In germline, CDR1 is MNHEY, CDR2 SMNVEV (reference sequence). V was pared by 6 bases and J by 6 bases, with 30 bases between. The CDR3 reads CASSSITGRTGGLANEQFF. CDR3 in DNA: TGTGCCAGCAGCAGCATAACGGGGAGAACGGGCGGTCTGGCCAATGAGCAGTTCTTC.

The genes are TRBV4-1 and TRBJ1-5; D might be TRBD1 (5 bases). CDR1 and CDR2 from the germline V gene are MGHRA and YSYEKL. There are 17 residues in the CDR3. The V end was cut by 1 base, the J end by 2 bases, with 15 bases between. The CDR3 DNA sequence: TGCGCCAGCAGCCAAGTGGGGGGAGGTCCTGGCAATCAGCCCCAGCATTTT. Encoded protein: CASSQVGGGPGNQPQHF.

This chain links TRBV20-1 with TRBJ2-7; weak D call: TRBD1 (6 bases). Trimming stripped 0 bases from V and 7 bases from J, with 16 bases between. There are 14 residues in the CDR3. Germline CDR1 is DFQATT and CDR2 is SNEGSKA (reference sequence). CDR3 coding DNA: TGCAGTGCTAGAGAGGGCAAGGGGGTCGGTGAGCAGTACTTC. Residues: CSAREGKGVGEQYF.

The chain combines TRBV4-1 with TRBJ2-1, with TRBD2 as a possible D gene (5 bases). CDR1 is MGHRA, CDR2 YSYEKL, per germline. V lost 1 base and J lost 12, with 13 bases in between. This CDR3 contains 13 residues. This chain's CDR3 is CASSQATAGGQFF. In DNA, the CDR3 is TGCGCCAGCAGCCAAGCAACCGCTGGAGGGCAGTTCTTC.

The genes are TRBV24-1 and TRBJ2-4; no clear D gene. Germline V gene sequence: CDR1 KGHDR, CDR2 SFDVKD. The V gene lost 10 bases and the J gene lost 7 bases, with 22 bases spanning the gap. The CDR3 loop spans 15 amino acids. The CDR3 nucleotides read TGTGCCACTACGATTCCCCCTCGAAAAAGGAACATTCAGTACTTC. This translates into CATTIPPRKRNIQYF.

The table lists this clonotype with a count of one. The chain combines TRBV5-4 with TRBJ1-4, with D perhaps TRBD1 (6 bases). CDR1 SGHNT and CDR2 YYREEE come from the germline V gene (reference sequence). Trimming took 5 bases from V and 6 from J, leaving 17 bases between them. The CDR3 consists of 15 residues. The CDR3 is CASRQNNNRDEKLFF. The CDR3 nucleotides read TGTGCCAGCAGGCAGAACAATAACAGGGATGAAAAACTGTTTTTT.

This clonotype was counted between two and nine times. J is TRBJ2-1 and V is TRBV6-5; D perhaps matches TRBD1 (5 bases). The CDR3 has 13 residues. V dropped 2 bases and J dropped 5 bases, with 7 bases sitting between them. CDR1 is MNHEY, CDR2 SVGAGI, per germline. The CDR3 loop reads CASSYPGNNEQFF. In DNA form, the CDR3 reads TGTGCCAGCAGTTACCCAGGGAACAATGAGCAGTTCTTC.

The J gene is TRBJ2-7, the V gene TRBV20-1; D could derive from TRBD1 or TRBD2 (7 bases each). In germline, CDR1 is DFQATT, CDR2 SNEGSKA (reference sequence). V was shortened by 6 bases and J by 0 bases, with 18 bases between the two germline ends. The length of the CDR3 is 15 residues. The CDR3 DNA reads TGCAGTGCCCAGGGGGAGGGGGGGGACTCCTACGAGCAGTACTTC. Translation gives CSAQGEGGDSYEQYF.

V and J are TRBV30 and TRBJ1-6; D gene ambiguous. With 4 bases removed from V and 10 bases from J, the gap between germline ends came to 23 bases. The germline V gene has CDR1 GTSNPN and CDR2 SVGIG (reference sequence). There are 16 residues in the CDR3. Here the CDR3 DNA reads TGTGCCTGGAACGGTCCGGGCGCCCTCGCCCAATCACCCCTCCACTTT. It yields the protein CAWNGPGALAQSPLHF.

This chain uses TRBV3-1 with TRBJ2-7; TRBD1 matches at 7 bases. Germline CDR1 reads LGHDT; CDR2 reads YNNKEL (reference sequence). V lost 0 bases to trimming and J lost 2 bases; unmatched junction nucleotides: 7. The CDR3 sequence is 16 residues long. As DNA, the CDR3 is TGTGCCAGCAGCCAAGAAGTAGGGGGCCTCGCCTACGAGCAGTACTTC. Translated: CASSQEVGGLAYEQYF.

This rearrangement joins TRBV6-5 to TRBJ2-5; D remains ambiguous. V dropped 9 bases and J dropped 4 bases, with 12 bases sitting between them. Germline CDR1 and CDR2: MNHEY and SVGAGI. The CDR3 length is 12 residues. CDR3 region: CASQGNAETQYF. The CDR3 DNA sequence: TGTGCCAGTCAAGGGAATGCAGAGACCCAGTACTTC.

The gene calls are TRBV10-3 and TRBJ2-3; D is perhaps TRBD2 (7 bases). The germline gives CDR1 ENHRY, CDR2 SYGVKD. The CDR3 runs to 14 residues. The V and J ends lost 7 bases and 6 bases respectively, with 17 bases between them. CDR3 sequence reads: CAITPGGSWDTQYF. CDR3 in DNA: TGTGCCATCACGCCGGGGGGCTCCTGGGATACGCAGTATTTT.

The gene calls are TRBV18 and TRBJ1-4, with a tentative D call TRBD1 (6 bases). V was trimmed by 3 bases and J by 3 bases, leaving 11 bases between them. Germline V gene data show CDR1 as KGHSH and CDR2 as LQKENI. The CDR3 is 15 residues long. This CDR3 is CASSPQGLPNEKLFF. In DNA, the CDR3 is TGTGCCAGCTCACCCCAGGGGCTACCTAATGAAAAACTGTTTTTT.

The rearrangement links TRBV27 to TRBJ2-1, with D tentatively TRBD1 or TRBD2 (6 bases each). This CDR3 has 16 residues. Looked up from germline, CDR1 is MNHEY and CDR2 is SMNVEV (reference sequence). V lost 5 bases to trimming and J lost 3 bases, with 17 bases between them. CDR3 protein: CASSARGGQVYNEQFF. The CDR3 DNA follows: TGTGCCAGCAGTGCCAGAGGGGGGCAGGTCTACAATGAGCAGTTCTTC.

The V call is TRBV5-1, the J call TRBJ2-1; either TRBD1 or TRBD2 may fit D (6 bases each). Germline CDR1 SGHRS, CDR2 YFSETQ. This CDR3 has 14 residues. Trimming removed 4 bases at V and 10 bases at J, with 18 bases between. For the CDR3, the DNA is TGCGCCAGCAGCGGGGGGACATCGCCCCCGGAGCAGTTCTTC. The encoded protein is CASSGGTSPPEQFF.

The chain links TRBV2 to TRBJ2-3; TRBD1 matches at 8 bases. J lost 3 bases, V lost 7 bases, and 12 bases had no gene match. Germline assignment: CDR1 SNHLY and CDR2 FYNNEI. There are 16 residues in the CDR3. CDR3 sequence: CASTPIRGRVTDTQYF. In DNA, the CDR3 is TGTGCCAGCACGCCAATCAGGGGGCGCGTAACAGATACGCAGTATTTT.

The chain has TRBV6-1 and TRBJ1-1, with a weak D call TRBD1 (5 bases). Trimming took 1 base from V and 4 from J, leaving 10 bases between them. Germline V lookup: CDR1 MNHNS, CDR2 SASEGT. The CDR3 has 14 amino acids. The CDR3 loop reads CASSEVGRGTEAFF. The DNA of the CDR3 is TGTGCCAGCAGTGAAGTGGGACGGGGCACTGAAGCTTTCTTT.

The chain recombines TRBV30 with TRBJ1-1; perhaps TRBD1 as D (5 bases). The CDR3 totals 12 residues. Germline loops: CDR1 GTSNPN, CDR2 SVGIG (reference sequence). V lost 5 bases and J 1 base, leaving 8 bases between the germline ends. CDR3 residues: CAWGHSNTEAFF. The CDR3 nucleotides read TGTGCCTGGGGACACTCGAACACTGAAGCTTTCTTT.

The rearrangement links TRBV9 to TRBJ2-3; 10 bases fit TRBD2. CDR3 size: 15 residues. Germline loops: CDR1 SGDLS, CDR2 YYNGEE. The junction had 5 bases not matched to a gene; V was cut back by 3 bases and J by 4 bases. CDR3 DNA: TGTGCCAGCAGCGCTAGCGGGAGAGATGCAGATACGCAGTATTTT. Translation: CASSASGRDADTQYF.

Here the CDR3 DNA reads TGTGCCAGCAGTTACTCAAGCAGTCCAGCGGGGAGGGACACCGGGGAGCTGTTTTTT. This codes for CASSYSSSPAGRDTGELFF. V usage is TRBV6-5 and J usage is TRBJ2-2, with 7 bases lining up with TRBD2. CDR1 and CDR2 (germline): MNHEY, SVGAGI. The CDR3 has 19 amino acids. V was pared by 0 bases and J by 3 bases, with 13 bases of the junction left unmatched.

V is TRBV9 and J is TRBJ1-1, with 11 nucleotides matching TRBD1. The CDR3 is made up of 15 amino acids. Germline trimming cut 4 bases from V and 5 bases from J; bases unmatched to any gene: 7. Germline-derived CDR1 and CDR2 are SGDLS and YYNGEE. The CDR3 reads CASSLGTGGRTEAFF. CDR3 nucleotide sequence: TGTGCCAGCAGCCTCGGGACAGGGGGAAGAACTGAAGCTTTCTTT.

This chain joins TRBV20-1 and TRBJ2-5; 11 bases line up with TRBD2. The V gene end was trimmed by 4 bases and the J gene end by 7 bases; junction bases not matched to a gene: 5. Germline V lookup: CDR1 DFQATT, CDR2 SNEGSKA (reference sequence). The CDR3 is 13 residues long. The CDR3 region is CSATNSGRATQYF. CDR3 sequence (DNA): TGCAGTGCTACCAATAGCGGGAGGGCGACCCAGTACTTC.

This sequence joins TRBV27 and TRBJ1-6; no clear D gene. Trimming removed 4 bases from V and 6 bases from J, with 13 bases in between. The CDR3 covers 15 residues. Germline V gene lookup returns CDR1 MNHEY and CDR2 SMNVEV (reference sequence). For the CDR3, the DNA is TGTGCCAGCAGTTCAGATCGGATCCCTAATTCACCCCTCCACTTT. Its protein product is CASSSDRIPNSPLHF.